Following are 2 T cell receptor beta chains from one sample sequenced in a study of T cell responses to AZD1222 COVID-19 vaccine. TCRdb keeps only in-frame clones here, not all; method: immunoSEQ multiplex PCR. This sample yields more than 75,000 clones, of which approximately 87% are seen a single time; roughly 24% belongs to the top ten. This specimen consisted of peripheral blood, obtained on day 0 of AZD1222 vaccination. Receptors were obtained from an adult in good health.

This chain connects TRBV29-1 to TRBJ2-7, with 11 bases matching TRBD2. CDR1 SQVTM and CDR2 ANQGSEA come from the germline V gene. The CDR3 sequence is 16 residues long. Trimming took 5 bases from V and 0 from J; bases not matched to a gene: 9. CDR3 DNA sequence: TGCAGCGTTTCAGGACTAGCGGGCAAGAGCTCCTACGAGCAGTACTTC. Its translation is CSVSGLAGKSSYEQYF.

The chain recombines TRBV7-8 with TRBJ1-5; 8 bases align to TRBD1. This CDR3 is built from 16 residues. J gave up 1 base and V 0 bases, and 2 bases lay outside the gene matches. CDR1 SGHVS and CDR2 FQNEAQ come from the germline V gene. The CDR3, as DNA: TGTGCCAGCAGCTTAGCGTGGGACAGGAGCAATCAGCCCCAGCATTTT. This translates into CASSLAWDRSNQPQHF.